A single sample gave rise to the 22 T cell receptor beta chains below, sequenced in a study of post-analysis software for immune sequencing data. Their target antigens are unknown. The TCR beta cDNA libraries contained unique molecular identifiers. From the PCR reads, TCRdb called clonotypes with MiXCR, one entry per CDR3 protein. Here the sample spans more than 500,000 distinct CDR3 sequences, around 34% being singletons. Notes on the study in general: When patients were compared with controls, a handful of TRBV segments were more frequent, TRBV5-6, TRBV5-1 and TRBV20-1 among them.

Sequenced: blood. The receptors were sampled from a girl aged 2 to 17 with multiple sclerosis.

The CDR3 sequence: CASRKGEDTEAFF. DNA for the CDR3: TGCGCCAGCAGGAAGGGGGAGGACACTGAAGCTTTCTTT. The chain has TRBV5-1 and TRBJ1-1; possibly TRBD1 for D (6 bases). The CDR3 runs 13 residues. Germline CDR1 is SGHRS and CDR2 is YFSETQ. V was trimmed by 5 bases and J by 3 bases, leaving 11 bases between them.

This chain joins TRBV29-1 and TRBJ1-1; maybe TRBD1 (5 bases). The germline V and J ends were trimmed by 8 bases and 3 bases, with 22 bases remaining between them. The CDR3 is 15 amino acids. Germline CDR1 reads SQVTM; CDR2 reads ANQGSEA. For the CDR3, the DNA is TGCAGCTCAGGGCTGATCGCCAATCTACACACTGAAGCTTTCTTT. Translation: CSSGLIANLHTEAFF.

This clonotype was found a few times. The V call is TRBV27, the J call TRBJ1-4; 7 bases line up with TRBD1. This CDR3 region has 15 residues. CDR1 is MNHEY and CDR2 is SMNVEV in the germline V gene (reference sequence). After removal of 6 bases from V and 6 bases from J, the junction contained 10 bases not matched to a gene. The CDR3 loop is CASSHRQGQHEKLFF. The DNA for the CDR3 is TGTGCCAGCAGCCACCGACAGGGCCAACATGAAAAACTGTTTTTT.

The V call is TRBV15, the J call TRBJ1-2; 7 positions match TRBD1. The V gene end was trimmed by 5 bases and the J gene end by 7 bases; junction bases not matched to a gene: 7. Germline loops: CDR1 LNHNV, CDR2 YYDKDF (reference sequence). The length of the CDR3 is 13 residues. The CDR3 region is CATSSHRGGGYTF. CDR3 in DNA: TGTGCCACCAGCTCTCACAGGGGTGGTGGCTACACCTTC.

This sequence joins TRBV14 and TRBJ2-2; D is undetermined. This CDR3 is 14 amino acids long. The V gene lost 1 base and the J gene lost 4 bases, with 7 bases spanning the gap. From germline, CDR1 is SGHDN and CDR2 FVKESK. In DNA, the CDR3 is TGTGCCAGCAGCCAAGCGATCGGCACCGGGGAGCTGTTTTTT. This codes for CASSQAIGTGELFF.

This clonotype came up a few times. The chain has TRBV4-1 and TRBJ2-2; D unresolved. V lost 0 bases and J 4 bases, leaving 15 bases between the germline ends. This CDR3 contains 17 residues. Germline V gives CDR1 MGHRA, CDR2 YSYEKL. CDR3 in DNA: TGCGCCAGCAGCCAAGATGGCCGGGTAACTGGCACCGGGGAGCTGTTTTTT. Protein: CASSQDGRVTGTGELFF.

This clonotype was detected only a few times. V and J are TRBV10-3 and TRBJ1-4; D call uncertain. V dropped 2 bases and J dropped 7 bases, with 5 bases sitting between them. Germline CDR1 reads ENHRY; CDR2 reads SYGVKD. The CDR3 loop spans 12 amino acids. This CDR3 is CAISERTEKLFF. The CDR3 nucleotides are TGTGCCATCAGTGAGAGGACTGAAAAACTGTTTTTT.

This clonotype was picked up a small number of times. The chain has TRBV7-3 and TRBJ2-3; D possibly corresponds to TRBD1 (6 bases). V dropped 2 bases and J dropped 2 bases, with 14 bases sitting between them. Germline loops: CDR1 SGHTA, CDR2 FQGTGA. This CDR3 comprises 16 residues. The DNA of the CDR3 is TGTGCCAGCAGCTTAGGGGTCCAGGGGTCCACAGATACGCAGTATTTT. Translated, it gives CASSLGVQGSTDTQYF. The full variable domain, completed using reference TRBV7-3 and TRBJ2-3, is GAGVSQTPSNKVTEKGKYVELRCDPISGHTALYWYRQSLGQGPEFLIYFQGTGAADDSGLPNDRFFAVRPEGSVSTLKIQRTERGDSAVYLCASSLGVQGSTDTQYFGPGTRLTVL.

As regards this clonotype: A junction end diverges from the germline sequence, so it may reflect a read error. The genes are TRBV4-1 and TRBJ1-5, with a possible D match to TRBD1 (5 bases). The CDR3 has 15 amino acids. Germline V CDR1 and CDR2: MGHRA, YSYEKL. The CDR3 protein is CASSQGVGRNQPRHF. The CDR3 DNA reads TGCGCCAGCAGCCAAGGGGTGGGGCGCAATCAGCCCCGGCATTTT.

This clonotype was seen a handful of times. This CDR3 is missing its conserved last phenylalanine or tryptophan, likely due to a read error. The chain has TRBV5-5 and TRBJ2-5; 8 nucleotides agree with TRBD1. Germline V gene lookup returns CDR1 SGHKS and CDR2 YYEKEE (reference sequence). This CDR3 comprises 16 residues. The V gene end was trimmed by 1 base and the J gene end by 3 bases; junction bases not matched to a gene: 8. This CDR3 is CASSLLPPTGEETQYL. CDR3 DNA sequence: TGTGCCAGCAGCTTGCTTCCCCCGACAGGGGAAGAGACCCAGTACCTC.

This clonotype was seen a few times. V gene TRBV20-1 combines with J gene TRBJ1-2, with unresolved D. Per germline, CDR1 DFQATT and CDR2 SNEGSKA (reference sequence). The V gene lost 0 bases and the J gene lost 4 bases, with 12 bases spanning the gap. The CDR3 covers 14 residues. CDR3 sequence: CSARDSVDSYGYTF. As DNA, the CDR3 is TGCAGTGCTAGAGATTCCGTGGATTCCTATGGCTACACCTTC.

In DNA, the CDR3 is TGTGCCAGCAGTTACGACCCTCTGACAGGGAGCCGCAATGAGCAGTTCTTC. This translates into CASSYDPLTGSRNEQFF. The rearrangement links TRBV6-5 to TRBJ2-1; 7 nucleotides match TRBD1. J lost 6 bases, V lost 2 bases, and 13 bases had no gene match. The CDR3 covers 17 residues. Germline lookup yields CDR1 MNHEY and CDR2 SVGAGI.

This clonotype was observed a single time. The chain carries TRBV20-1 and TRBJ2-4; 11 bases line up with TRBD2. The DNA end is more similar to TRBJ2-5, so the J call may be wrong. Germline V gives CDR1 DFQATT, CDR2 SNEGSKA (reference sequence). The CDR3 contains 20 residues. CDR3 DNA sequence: TGCAGTGCTAGAAATCGACTAGCGGGGACGCCACTACCCAATCAAGAGACCCAGTACTTC. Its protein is CSARNRLAGTPLPNQETQYF.

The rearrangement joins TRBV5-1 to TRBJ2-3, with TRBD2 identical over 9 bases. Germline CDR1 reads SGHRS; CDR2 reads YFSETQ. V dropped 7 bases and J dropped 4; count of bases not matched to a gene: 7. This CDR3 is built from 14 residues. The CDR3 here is CASAPAGGPDTQYF. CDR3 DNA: TGCGCCAGCGCTCCAGCGGGGGGCCCAGATACGCAGTATTTT.

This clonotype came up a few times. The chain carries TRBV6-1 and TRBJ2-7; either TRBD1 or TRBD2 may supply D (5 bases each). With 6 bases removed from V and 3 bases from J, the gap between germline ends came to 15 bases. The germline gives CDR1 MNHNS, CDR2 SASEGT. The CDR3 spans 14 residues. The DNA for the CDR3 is TGTGCCAGCAGGATTCAGGGAGATTTCTACGAGCAGTACTTC. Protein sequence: CASRIQGDFYEQYF.

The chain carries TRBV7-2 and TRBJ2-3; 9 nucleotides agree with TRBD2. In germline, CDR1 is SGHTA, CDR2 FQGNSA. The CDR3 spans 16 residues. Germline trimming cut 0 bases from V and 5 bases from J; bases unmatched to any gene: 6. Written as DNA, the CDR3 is TGTGCCAGCAGCTTAGCCGGGACTAGCCAAAGAGATACGCAGTATTTT. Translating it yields CASSLAGTSQRDTQYF.

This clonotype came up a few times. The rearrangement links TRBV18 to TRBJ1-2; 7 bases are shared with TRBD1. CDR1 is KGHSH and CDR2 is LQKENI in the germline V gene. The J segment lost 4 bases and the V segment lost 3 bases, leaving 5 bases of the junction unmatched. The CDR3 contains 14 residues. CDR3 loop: CASSPARDSYGYTF. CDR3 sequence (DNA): TGTGCCAGCTCACCGGCGCGGGACAGCTATGGCTACACCTTC.

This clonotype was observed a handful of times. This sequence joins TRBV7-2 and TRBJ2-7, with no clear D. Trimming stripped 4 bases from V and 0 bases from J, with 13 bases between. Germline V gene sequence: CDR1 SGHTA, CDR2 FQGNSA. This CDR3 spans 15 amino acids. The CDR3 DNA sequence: TGTGCCAGCAGCTCGGACGGACCCTTCTCCTACGAGCAGTACTTC. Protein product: CASSSDGPFSYEQYF. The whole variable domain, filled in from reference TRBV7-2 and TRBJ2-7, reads GAGVSQSPSNKVTEKGKDVELRCDPISGHTALYWYRQSLGQGLEFLIYFQGNSAPDKSGLPSDRFSAERTGGSVSTLTIQRTQQEDSAVYLCASSSDGPFSYEQYFGPGTRLTVT.

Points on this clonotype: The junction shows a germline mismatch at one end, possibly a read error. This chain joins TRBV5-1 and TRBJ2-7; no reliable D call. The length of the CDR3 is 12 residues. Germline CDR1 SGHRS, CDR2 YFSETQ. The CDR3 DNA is TGCGCCAACAGCCCGGACGCCTACGAGCAGTACTTC. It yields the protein CANSPDAYEQYF.

The CDR3 coding sequence is TGTGCCAGCAGCTCCCAGGGGCGGGGGGCAGATACGCAGTATTTT. Protein: CASSSQGRGADTQYF. The chain joins TRBV7-3 to TRBJ2-3, with TRBD2 matching over 8 bases. The trim removed 4 bases at V and 4 bases at J, leaving 7 bases unmatched. Germline V gene data show CDR1 as SGHTA and CDR2 as FQGTGA. The CDR3 extends over 15 amino acids.

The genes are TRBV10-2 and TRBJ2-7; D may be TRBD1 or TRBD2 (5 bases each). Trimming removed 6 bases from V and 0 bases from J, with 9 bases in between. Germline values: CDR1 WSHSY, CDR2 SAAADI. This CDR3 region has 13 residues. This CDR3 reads CASRKGSSYEQYF. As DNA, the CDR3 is TGCGCCAGCAGGAAGGGGAGCTCCTACGAGCAGTACTTC.

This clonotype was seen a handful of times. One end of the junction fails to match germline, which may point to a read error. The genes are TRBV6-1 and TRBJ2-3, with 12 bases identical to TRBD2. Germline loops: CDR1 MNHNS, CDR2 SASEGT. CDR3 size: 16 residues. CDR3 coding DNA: TGTGCCGGCAGTCCTACTAGCGGGGGGCGCACAGATACGCAGTATTTT. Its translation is CAGSPTSGGRTDTQYF.